This T cell receptor beta chain was sequenced for a study of T cell responses to AZD1222 COVID-19 vaccine. For the study at large: Analysis merged second doses at about 4 or about 12 weeks. Whole-study results and caveats: Scientists sampled the repertoires only once the peak T cell response had passed. Across spike, vaccine-associated CD4 TCRs were found, dominant at 160-218 and 743-854. Donors, mostly white British, included more females; clonal diversity was possibly underestimated.

Method: immunoSEQ multiplex PCR; TCRdb's copy keeps in-frame clones and lacks some. The table has about 140,000 clones, about 88% seen once. Trimming cost V 5 bases and J 2 bases, with 13 bases left between them. The V gene's germline CDR1 is MNHEY and CDR2 SMNVEV (reference sequence). The CDR3 extends over 14 amino acids. Worth noting for this clone: Antigen specificity is unknown.

This clonotype originated in an adult in good health. The rearrangement uses TRBV27 and TRBJ2-7; possible D gene TRBD2, 5 bases. The specimen was peripheral blood, collected on day 0 of AZD1222 vaccination. CDR3 residues: CASSPRGPTYEQYF. In DNA, the CDR3 is TGTGCCAGCAGTCCCCGCGGGCCCACCTACGAGCAGTACTTC.